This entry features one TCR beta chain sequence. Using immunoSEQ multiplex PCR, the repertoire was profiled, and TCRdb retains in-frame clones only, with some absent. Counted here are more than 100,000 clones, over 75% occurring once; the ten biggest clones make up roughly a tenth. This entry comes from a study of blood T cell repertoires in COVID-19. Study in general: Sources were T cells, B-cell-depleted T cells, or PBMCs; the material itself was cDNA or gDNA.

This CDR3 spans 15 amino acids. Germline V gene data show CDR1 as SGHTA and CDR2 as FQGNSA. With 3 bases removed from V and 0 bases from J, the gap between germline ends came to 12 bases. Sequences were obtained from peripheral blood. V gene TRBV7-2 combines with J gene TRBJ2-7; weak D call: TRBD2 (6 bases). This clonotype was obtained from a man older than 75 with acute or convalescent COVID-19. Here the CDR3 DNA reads TGTGCCAGCAGCTTGGAGGGGCGGAGCTCCTACGAGCAGTACTTC. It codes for CASSLEGRSSYEQYF.